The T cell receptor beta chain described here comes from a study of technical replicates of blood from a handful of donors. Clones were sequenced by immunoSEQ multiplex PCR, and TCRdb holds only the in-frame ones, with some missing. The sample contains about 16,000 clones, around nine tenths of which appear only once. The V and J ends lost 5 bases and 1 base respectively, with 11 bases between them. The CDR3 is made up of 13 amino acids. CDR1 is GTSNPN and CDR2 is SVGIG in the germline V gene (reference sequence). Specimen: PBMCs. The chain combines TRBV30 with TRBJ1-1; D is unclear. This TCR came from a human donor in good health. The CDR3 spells CAWAFTENTEAFF. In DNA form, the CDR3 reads TGTGCCTGGGCGTTCACAGAGAACACTGAAGCTTTCTTT.